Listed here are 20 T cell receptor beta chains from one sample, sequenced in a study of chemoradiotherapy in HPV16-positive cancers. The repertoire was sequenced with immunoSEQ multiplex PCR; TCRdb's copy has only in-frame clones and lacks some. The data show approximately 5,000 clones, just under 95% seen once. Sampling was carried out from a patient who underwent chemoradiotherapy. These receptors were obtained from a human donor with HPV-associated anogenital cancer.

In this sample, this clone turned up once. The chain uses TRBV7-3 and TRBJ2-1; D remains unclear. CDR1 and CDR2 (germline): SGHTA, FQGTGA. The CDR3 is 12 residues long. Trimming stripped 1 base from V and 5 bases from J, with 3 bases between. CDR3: CASSLMNNEQFF. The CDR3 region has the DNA TGTGCCAGCAGCTTAATGAACAATGAGCAGTTCTTC.

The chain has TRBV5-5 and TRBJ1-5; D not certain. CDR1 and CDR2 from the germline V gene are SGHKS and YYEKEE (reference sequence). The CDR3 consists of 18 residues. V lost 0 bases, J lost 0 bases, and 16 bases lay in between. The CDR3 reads CASSLVLSFGNSNQPQHF. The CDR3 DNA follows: TGTGCCAGCAGCTTGGTCCTCTCGTTCGGTAATAGCAATCAGCCCCAGCATTTT.

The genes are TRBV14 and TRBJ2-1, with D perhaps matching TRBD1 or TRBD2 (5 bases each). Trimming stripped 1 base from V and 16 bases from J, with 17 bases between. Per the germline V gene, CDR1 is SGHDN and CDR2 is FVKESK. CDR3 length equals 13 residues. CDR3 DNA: TGTGCCAGCAGCCAAGCGGGGACGAAAATGGCCTTCTTC. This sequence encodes CASSQAGTKMAFF.

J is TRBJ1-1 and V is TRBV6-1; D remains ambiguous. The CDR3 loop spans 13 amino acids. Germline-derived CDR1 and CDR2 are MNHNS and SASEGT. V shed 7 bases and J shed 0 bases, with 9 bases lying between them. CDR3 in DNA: TGTGCCAGCATCATGCAATTGAACACTGAAGCTTTCTTT. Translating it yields CASIMQLNTEAFF.

CDR3 DNA sequence: TGTGCCAGCAGCTTAGGTTCGAGGCAGCCTGGGGAGCAGTACTTC. It codes for CASSLGSRQPGEQYF. The chain couples TRBV7-9 to TRBJ2-7; D gene unclear. V was shortened by 1 base and J by 7 bases, with 17 bases between the two germline ends. The CDR3 covers 15 residues. CDR1 SEHNR and CDR2 FQNEAQ come from the germline V gene (reference sequence).

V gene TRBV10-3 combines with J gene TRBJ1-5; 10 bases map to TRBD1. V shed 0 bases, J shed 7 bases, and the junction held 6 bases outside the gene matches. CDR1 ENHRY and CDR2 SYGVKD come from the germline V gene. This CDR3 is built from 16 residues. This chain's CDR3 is CAISESGGQGNQPQHF. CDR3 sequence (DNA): TGTGCCATCAGTGAGTCAGGGGGACAGGGGAACCAGCCCCAGCATTTT.

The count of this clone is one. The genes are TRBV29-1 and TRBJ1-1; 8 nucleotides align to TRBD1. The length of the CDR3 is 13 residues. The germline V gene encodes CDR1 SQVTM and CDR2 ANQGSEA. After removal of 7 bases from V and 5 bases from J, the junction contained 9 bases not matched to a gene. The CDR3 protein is CSGRDRGGTEAFF. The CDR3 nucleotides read TGCAGCGGCCGCGACAGGGGTGGGACTGAAGCTTTCTTT.

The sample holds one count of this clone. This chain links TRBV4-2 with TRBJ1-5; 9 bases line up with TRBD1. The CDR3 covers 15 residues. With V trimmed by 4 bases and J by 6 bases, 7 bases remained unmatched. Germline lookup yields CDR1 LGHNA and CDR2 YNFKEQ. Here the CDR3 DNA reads TGTGCCAGCAGCCCGGAGGACAGGGGAACTCAGCCCCAGCATTTT. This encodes CASSPEDRGTQPQHF.

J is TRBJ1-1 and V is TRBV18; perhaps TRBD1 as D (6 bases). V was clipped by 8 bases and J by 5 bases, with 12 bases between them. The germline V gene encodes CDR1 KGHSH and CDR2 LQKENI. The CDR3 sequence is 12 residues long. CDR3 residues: CASAPGVTEAFF. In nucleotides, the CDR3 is TGTGCCAGCGCCCCAGGGGTTACTGAAGCTTTCTTT.

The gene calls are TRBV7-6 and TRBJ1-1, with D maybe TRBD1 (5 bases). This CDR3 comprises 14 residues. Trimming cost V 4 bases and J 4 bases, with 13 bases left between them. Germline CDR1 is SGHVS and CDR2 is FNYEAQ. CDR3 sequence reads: CASSSGLPGTEAFF. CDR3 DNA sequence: TGTGCCAGCAGCTCGGGGCTTCCGGGCACTGAAGCTTTCTTT.

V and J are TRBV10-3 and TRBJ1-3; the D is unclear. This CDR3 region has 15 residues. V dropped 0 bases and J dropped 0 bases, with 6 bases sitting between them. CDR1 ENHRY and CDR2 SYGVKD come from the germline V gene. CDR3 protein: CAISESINSGNTIYF. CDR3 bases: TGTGCCATCAGTGAGTCGATTAACTCTGGAAACACCATATATTTT.

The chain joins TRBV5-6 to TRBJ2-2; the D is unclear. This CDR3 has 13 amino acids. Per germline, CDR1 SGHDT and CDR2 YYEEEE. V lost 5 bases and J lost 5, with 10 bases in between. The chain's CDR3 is CASSFGKTGELFF. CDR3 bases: TGTGCCAGCAGTTTTGGGAAGACCGGGGAGCTGTTTTTT.

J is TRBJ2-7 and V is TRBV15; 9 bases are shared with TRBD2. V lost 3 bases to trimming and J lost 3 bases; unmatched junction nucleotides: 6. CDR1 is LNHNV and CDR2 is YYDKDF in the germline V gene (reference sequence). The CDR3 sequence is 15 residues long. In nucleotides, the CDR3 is TGTGCCACCAGCAGTAAAGCGGGGGGAAGCTACGAGCAGTACTTC. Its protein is CATSSKAGGSYEQYF.

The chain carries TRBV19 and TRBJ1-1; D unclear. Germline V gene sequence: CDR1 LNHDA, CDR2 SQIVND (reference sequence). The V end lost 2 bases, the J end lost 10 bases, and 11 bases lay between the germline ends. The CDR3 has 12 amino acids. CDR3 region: CASSISAAAAFF. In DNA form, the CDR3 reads TGTGCCAGTAGTATATCAGCCGCCGCAGCTTTCTTT. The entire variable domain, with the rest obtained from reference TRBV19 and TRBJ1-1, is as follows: DGGITQSPKYLFRKEGQNVTLSCEQNLNHDAMYWYRQDPGQGLRLIYYSQIVNDFQKGDIAEGYSVSREKKESFPLTVTSAQKNPTAFYLCASSISAAAAFFGQGTRLTVV.

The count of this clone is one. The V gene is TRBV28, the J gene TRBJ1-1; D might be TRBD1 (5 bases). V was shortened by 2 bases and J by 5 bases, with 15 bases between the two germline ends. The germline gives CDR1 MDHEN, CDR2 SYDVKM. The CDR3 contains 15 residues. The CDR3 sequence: CASSLDSRPSTEAFF. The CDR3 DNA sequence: TGTGCCAGCAGTTTAGACAGTAGGCCATCGACTGAAGCTTTCTTT. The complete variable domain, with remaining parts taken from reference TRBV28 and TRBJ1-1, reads DVKVTQSSRYLVKRTGEKVFLECVQDMDHENMFWYRQDPGLGLRLIYFSYDVKMKEKGDIPEGYSVSREKKERFSLILESASTNQTSMYLCASSLDSRPSTEAFFGQGTRLTVV.

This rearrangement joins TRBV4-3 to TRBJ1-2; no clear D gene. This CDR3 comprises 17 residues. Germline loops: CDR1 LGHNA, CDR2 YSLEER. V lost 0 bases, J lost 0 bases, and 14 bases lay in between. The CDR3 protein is CASSQDFRIEANYGYTF. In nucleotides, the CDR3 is TGCGCCAGCAGCCAAGATTTCAGGATAGAAGCTAACTATGGCTACACCTTC.

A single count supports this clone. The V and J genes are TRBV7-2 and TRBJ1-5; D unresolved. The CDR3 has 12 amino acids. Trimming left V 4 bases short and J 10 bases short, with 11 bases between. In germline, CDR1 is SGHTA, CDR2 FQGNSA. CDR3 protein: CASSSGSLPQHF. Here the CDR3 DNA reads TGTGCCAGCAGCTCGGGGTCTCTCCCCCAGCATTTT.

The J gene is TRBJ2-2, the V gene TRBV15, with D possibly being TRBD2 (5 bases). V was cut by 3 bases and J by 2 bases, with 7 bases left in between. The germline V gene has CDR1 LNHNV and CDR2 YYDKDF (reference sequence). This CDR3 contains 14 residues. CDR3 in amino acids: CATSRTTNTGELFF. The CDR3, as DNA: TGTGCCACCAGCAGGACTACCAACACCGGGGAGCTGTTTTTT.

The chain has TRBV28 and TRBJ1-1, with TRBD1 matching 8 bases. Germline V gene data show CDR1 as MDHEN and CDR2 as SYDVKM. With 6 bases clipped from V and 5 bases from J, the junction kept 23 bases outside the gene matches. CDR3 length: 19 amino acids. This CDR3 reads CASSPELQGALSSGTEAFF. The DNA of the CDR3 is TGTGCCAGCAGCCCTGAGTTGCAGGGGGCGTTGTCTAGTGGGACTGAAGCTTTCTTT.

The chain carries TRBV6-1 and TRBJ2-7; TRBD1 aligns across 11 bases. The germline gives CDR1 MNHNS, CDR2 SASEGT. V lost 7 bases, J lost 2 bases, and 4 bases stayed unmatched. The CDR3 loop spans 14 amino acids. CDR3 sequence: CASTGQGVTYEQYF. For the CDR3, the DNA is TGTGCCAGCACGGGACAGGGGGTGACCTACGAGCAGTACTTC.